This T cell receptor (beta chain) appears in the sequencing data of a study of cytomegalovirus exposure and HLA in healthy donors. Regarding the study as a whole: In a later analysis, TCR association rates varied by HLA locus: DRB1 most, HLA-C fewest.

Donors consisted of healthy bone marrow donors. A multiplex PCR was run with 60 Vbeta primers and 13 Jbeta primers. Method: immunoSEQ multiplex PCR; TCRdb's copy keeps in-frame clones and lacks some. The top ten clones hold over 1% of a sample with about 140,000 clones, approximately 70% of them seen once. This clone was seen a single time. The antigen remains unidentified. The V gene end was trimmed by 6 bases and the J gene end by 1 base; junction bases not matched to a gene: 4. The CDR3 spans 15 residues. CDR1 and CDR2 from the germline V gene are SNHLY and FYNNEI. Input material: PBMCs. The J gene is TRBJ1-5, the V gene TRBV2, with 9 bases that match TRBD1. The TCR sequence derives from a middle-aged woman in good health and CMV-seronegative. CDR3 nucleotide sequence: TGTGCCAGCAGAGCCGGGACAGGGAGCAATCAGCCCCAGCATTTT. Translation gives CASRAGTGSNQPQHF.